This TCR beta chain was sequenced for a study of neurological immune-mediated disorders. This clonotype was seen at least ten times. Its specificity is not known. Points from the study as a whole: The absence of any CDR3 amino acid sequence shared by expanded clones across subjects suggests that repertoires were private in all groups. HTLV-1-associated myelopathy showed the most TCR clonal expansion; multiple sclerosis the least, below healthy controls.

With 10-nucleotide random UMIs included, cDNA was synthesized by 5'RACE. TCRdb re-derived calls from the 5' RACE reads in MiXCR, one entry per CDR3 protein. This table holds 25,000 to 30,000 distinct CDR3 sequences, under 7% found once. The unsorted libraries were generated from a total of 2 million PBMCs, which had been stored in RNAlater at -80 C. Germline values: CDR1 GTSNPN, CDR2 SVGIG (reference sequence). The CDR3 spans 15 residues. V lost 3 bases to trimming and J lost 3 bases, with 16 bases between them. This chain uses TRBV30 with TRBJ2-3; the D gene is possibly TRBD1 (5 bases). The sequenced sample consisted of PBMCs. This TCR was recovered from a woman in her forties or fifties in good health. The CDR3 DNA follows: TGTGCCTGGAGCGGTGGCTGGGGCAGTACAGATACGCAGTATTTT. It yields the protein CAWSGGWGSTDTQYF.